Listed below are T cell receptor beta chains from one sample, sequenced in a study of blood T cell repertoires in COVID-19. Profiling relied on immunoSEQ multiplex PCR, and the TCRdb table lists in-frame clones only, not all of them. The table records roughly 230,000 clones, around 81% of them present only once. The specimen sequenced was PBMCs or T cells enriched from blood (not recorded which). The origin of the receptors is a man aged 50-60 years who had recovered from COVID-19. The CDR3 runs from the conserved cysteine through the conserved F or W. Each record gives: V gene, J gene, CDR3 protein.

>TRBV24-1|TRBJ2-3
CATSDQTSFEDTQYF
>TRBV11-2|TRBJ1-1
CASSVDRGLTEAFF
>TRBV25-1|TRBJ2-7
CASSAQTGGSYEQYF
>TRBV7-2|TRBJ2-1
CASSHRPVGLNEQFF
>TRBV7-3|TRBJ1-1
CASRKAAGDTEAFF
>TRBV4-3|TRBJ2-7
CASSQERYYEQYF
>TRBV28|TRBJ1-5
CASLPGQDQPQHF
>TRBV19|TRBJ2-1
CASSIWAGGTDEQFF
>TRBV12-5|TRBJ1-5
CASGLVERGWGQPQHF
>TRBV3-1/TRBV3-2|TRBJ2-6
CASSQWDRGFFVHSGANVLTF
>TRBV7-3|TRBJ2-2
CASSLMQGNTGELFF